This TCR beta chain was retrieved from a study of OX40 agonist ivuxolimab in advanced cancers. Study information: With a range of roughly 23 to 90, age averaged approximately 64 years, and around 83% were male.

Blood got drawn at baseline, again on cycle 4 day 1, and then on cycle 7 day 1. Measured with immunoSEQ multiplex PCR; TCRdb has only the in-frame clones, and not every one. The repertoire consists of 65,000 to 95,000 clones, with around 93% occurring once and the leading ten covering approximately 10%. The sequence derives from an adult with an advanced solid tumor such as melanoma, head and neck, liver or kidney cancer. The sequences come from CD4+ or CD8+ T cells sorted from blood, collected in a trial of the OX40 agonist ivuxolimab.

The CDR3 is CASSYSGRSNTGELFF. The CDR3 coding sequence is TGTGCCAGCAGTTACTCTGGACGGTCGAACACCGGGGAGCTGTTTTTT. The chain couples TRBV6-5 to TRBJ2-2; D is ambiguous. Germline values: CDR1 MNHEY, CDR2 SVGAGI. The germline V and J ends were trimmed by 0 bases and 0 bases, with 8 bases remaining between them. This CDR3 comprises 16 residues.